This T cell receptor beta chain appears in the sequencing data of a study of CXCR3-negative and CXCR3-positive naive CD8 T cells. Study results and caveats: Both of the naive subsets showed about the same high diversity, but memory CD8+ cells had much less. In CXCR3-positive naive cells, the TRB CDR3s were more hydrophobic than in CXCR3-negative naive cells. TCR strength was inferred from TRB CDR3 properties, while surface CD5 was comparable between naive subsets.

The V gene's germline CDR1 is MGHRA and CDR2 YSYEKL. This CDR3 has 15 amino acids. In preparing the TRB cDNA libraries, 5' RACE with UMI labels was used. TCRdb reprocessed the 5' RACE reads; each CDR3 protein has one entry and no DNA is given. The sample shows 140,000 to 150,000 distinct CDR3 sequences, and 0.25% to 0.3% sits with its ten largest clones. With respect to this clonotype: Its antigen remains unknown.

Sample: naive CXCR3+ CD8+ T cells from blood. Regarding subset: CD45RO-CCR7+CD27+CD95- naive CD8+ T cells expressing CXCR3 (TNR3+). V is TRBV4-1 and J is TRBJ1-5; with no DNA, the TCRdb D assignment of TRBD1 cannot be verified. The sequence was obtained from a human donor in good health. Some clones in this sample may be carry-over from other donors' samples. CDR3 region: CASSYEPGQLQPQHF.